This TCR beta chain emerged from a study of cytomegalovirus exposure and HLA in healthy donors. As for the study in general: Findings of an earlier analysis included more than 90 million unique TCR beta sequences from about 180 million T cells.

Comments on this clone: As yet, its antigen is unknown.

The PCR was carried out with 60 Vbeta primers and 13 Jbeta primers. Profiled with immunoSEQ multiplex PCR; TCRdb holds only in-frame clones, not every one. The repertoire holds fewer than 150,000 clones, with approximately 77% as singletons. Study-wide points: It emerged from a later analysis that several of the most significant clusters appeared to be linked to common viral pathogens.

Trimming left V 6 bases short and J 8 bases short, with 14 bases between. CDR3 length equals 13 residues. Germline CDR1 is SNHLY and CDR2 is FYNNEI. The rearrangement links TRBV2 to TRBJ2-1; D is perhaps TRBD2 (5 bases). Sample: PBMCs. This receptor was obtained from a man younger than 45 in good health and CMV-seronegative. The CDR3 DNA follows: TGTGCCAGCAGCAGCGGACCCCCGGATGAGCAGTTCTTC. The encoded protein is CASSSGPPDEQFF.